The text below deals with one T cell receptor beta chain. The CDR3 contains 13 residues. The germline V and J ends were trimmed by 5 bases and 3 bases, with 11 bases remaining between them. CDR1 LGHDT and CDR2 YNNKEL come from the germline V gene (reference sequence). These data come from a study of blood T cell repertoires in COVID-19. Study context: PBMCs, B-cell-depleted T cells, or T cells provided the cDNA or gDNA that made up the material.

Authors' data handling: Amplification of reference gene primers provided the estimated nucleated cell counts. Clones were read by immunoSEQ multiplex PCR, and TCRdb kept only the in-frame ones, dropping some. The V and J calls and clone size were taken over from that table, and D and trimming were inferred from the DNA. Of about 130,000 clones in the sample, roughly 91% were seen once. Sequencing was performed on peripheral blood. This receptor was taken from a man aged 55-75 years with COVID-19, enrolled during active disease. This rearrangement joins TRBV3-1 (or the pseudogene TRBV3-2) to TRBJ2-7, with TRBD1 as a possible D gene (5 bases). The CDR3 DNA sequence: TGTGCCAGCAGCGGAAGGGGTAGCTACGAGCAGTACTTC. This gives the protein CASSGRGSYEQYF.